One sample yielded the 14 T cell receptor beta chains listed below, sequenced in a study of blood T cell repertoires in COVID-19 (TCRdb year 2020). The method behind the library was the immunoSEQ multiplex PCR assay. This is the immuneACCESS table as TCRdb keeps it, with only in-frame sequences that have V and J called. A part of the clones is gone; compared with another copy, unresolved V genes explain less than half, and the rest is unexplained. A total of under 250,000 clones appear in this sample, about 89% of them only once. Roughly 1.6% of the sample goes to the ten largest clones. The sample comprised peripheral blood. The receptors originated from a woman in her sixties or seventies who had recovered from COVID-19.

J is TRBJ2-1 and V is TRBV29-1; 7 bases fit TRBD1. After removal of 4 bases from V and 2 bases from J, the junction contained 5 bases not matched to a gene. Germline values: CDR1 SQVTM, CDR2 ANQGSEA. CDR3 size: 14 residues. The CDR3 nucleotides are TGCAGCGTTGTACTAGGACAGGCCTACAATGAGCAGTTCTTC. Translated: CSVVLGQAYNEQFF.

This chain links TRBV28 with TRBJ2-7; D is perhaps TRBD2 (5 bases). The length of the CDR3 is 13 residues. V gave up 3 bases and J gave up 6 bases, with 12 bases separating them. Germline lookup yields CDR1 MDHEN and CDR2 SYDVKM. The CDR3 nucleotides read TGTGCCAGCAGTTTGATAGCCCGGGGCGAGCAGTACTTC. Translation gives CASSLIARGEQYF.

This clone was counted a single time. This CDR3 reads CASSLTTGVYEQYF. CDR3 in DNA: TGCGCCAGCAGCTTGACAACCGGGGTTTACGAGCAGTACTTC. The J gene is TRBJ2-7, the V gene TRBV5-1, with D perhaps TRBD2 (5 bases). With 1 base removed from V and 4 bases from J, the gap between germline ends came to 12 bases. The germline V gene has CDR1 SGHRS and CDR2 YFSETQ. There are 14 residues in the CDR3.

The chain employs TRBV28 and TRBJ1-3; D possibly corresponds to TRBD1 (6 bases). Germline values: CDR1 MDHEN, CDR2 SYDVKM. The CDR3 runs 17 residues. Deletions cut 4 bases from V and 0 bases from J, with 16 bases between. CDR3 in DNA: TGTGCCAGCAGTTCCCCACGGGGGGCCGTCTCTGGAAACACCATATATTTT. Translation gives CASSSPRGAVSGNTIYF.

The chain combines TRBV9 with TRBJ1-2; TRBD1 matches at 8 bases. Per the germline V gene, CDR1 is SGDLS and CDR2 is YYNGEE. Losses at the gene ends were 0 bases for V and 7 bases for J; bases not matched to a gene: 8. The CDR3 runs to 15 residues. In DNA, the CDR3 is TGTGCCAGCAGCGTAGAACAGCAGGGGGCGGGTGGCTACACCTTC. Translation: CASSVEQQGAGGYTF.

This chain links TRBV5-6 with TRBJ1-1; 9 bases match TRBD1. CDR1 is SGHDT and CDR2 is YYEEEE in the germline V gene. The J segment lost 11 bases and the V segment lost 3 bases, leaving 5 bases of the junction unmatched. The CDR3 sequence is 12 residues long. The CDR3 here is CASSYWDRAAFF. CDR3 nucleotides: TGTGCCAGCAGCTATTGGGACAGGGCTGCTTTCTTT.

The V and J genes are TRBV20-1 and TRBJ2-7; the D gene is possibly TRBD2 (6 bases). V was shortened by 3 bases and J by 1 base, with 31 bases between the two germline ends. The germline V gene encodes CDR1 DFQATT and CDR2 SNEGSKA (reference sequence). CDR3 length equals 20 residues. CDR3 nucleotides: TGCAGTGCTAGTCAAAACCAGCCGGGACTCCACCCCCAACCGTCCTACGAGCAGTACTTC. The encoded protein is CSASQNQPGLHPQPSYEQYF.

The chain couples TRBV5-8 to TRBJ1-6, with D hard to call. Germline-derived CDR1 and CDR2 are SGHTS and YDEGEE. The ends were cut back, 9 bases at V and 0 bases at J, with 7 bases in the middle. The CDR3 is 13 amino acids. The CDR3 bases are TGTGCCACGGTAGACTCCTATAATTCACCCCTCCACTTT. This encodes CATVDSYNSPLHF. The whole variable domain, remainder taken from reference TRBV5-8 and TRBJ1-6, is EAGVTQSPTHLIKTRGQQATLRCSPISGHTSVYWYQQALGLGLQFLLWYDEGEERNRGNFPPRFSGRQFPNYSSELNVNALELEDSALYLCATVDSYNSPLHFGNGTRLTVT.

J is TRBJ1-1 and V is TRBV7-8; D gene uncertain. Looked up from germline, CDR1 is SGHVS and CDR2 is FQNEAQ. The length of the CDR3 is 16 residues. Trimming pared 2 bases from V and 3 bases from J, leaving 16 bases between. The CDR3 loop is CASSLIRTVAHTEAFF. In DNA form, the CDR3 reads TGTGCCAGCAGCTTAATTCGGACTGTTGCACACACTGAAGCTTTCTTT.

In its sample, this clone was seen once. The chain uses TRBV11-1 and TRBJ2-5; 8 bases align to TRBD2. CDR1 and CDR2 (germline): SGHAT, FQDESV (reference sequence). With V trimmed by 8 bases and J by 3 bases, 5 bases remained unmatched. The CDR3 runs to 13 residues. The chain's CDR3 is CASGRGVEETQYF. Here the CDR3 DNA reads TGTGCCAGCGGGCGGGGGGTTGAAGAGACCCAGTACTTC.

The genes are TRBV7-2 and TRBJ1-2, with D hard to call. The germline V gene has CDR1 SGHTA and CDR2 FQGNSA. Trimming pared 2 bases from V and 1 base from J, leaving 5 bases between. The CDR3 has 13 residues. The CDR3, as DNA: TGTGCCAGCAGCTTATTCGGTAACTATGGCTACACCTTC. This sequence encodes CASSLFGNYGYTF.

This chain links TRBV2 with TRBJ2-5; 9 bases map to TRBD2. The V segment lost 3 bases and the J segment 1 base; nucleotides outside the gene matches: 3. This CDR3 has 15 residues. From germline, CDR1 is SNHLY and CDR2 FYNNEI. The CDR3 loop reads CASSELRGGQETQYF. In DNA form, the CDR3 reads TGTGCCAGCAGTGAGCTGCGGGGGGGCCAAGAGACCCAGTACTTC.

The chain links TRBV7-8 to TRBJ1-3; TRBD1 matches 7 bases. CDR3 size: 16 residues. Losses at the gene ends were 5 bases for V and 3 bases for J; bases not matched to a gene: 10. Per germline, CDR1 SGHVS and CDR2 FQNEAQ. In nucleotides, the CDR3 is TGTGCCAGCAGCATTACCACAGGGGTGGGTGGAAACACCATATATTTT. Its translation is CASSITTGVGGNTIYF.

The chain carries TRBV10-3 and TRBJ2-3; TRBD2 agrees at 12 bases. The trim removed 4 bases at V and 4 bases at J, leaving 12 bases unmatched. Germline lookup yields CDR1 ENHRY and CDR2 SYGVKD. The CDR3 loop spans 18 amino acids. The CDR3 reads CAISGLAGGATQADTQYF. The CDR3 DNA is TGTGCCATCAGTGGGCTAGCGGGGGGGGCCACCCAAGCAGATACGCAGTATTTT.